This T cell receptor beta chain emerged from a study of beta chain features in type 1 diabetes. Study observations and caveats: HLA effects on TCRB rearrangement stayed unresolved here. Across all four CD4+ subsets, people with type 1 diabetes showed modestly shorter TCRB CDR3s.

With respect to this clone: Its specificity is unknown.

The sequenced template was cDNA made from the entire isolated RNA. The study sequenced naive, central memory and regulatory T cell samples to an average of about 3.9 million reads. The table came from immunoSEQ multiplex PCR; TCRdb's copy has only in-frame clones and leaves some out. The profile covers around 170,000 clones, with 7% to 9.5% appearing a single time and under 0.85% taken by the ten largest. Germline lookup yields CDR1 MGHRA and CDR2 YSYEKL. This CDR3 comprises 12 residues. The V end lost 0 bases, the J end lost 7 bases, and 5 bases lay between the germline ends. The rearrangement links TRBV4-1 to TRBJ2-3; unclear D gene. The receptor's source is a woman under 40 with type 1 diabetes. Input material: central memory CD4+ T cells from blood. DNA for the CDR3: TGCGCCAGCAGCCAAGAATCCAATACGCAGTATTTT. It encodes CASSQESNTQYF.